The rows below give T cell receptor beta chains drawn from one sample of a study of blood T cell repertoires in COVID-19. The data were produced by immunoSEQ multiplex PCR, yet TCRdb's version contains in-frame clones alone and is incomplete. This table holds almost 350,000 clones, roughly 90% found once. Sample: PBMCs or T cells enriched from blood (not recorded which). These receptors came from a woman younger than 45 who had been exposed to COVID-19. CDR3s include the opening cysteine and the closing phenylalanine or tryptophan. D genes are given only for firm matches. Not all rows give a size; the values are once, few, many and, for expanded clones, a class.

TRBD2	-	TRBV27	TRBJ2-3	TGTGCCAGCAGTTTTTTAGGGACTAGCGGTACAGATACGCAGTATTTT	CASSFLGTSGTDTQYF
-	-	TRBV29-1	TRBJ1-1	TGCAGCGTTGAAGATCCGCGCAGGGTGGAGAATTTGGGTGAAGCTTTCTTT	CSVEDPRRVENLGEAFF
TRBD1	few	TRBV27	TRBJ1-1	TGTGCCAGCAGTTCGCATCGGGACAGGGGTACAGAAGCTTTCTTT	CASSSHRDRGTEAFF
TRBD1	-	TRBV14	TRBJ1-6	TGTGCCAGCAGCCAAATCTACGGACAGGGGAGTTCACCCCTCCACTTT	CASSQIYGQGSSPLHF
-	-	TRBV2	TRBJ2-5	TGTGCCAGCGAACCGGGACTCACCCAAGAGACCCAGTACTTC	CASEPGLTQETQYF
-	-	TRBV14	TRBJ2-5	TGTGCCAGCAGCTTAAAAGAGACCCAGTACTTC	CASSLKETQYF
-	-	TRBV19	TRBJ2-7	TGTGCCAGTAGTAGAGACTTCGGGCTAGCGAACTCCTACGAGCAGTACTTC	CASSRDFGLANSYEQYF
TRBD1	-	TRBV10-2	TRBJ2-1	TGCGCCAGCATGAGAGACAGGGAGGAGCAGTTCTTC	CASMRDREEQFF
-	-	TRBV28	TRBJ2-5	TGTGCCAGCAGTTTACGGCAGGCCCAAGAGACCCAGTACTTC	CASSLRQAQETQYF
TRBD2	-	TRBV27	TRBJ2-7	TGTGCCAGCAGTGTTCTAGCGGGAGTCCTAGAGCAGTACTTC	CASSVLAGVLEQYF
-	-	TRBV6-5	TRBJ1-4	TGTGCCAGCGGCAGGGGAAATGAAAAACTGTTTTTT	CASGRGNEKLFF
TRBD2	-	TRBV2	TRBJ2-7	TGTGCCAGCAGGGGGACTAGCGGGAGTCCCTACGAGCAGTACTTC	CASRGTSGSPYEQYF
TRBD1	-	TRBV6-5	TRBJ1-2	TGTGCCTGCTCCTCCCAGGGACAGGGGATGTATGGCTACACCTTC	CACSSQGQGMYGYTF